This T cell receptor (beta chain) was identified during a study of early T cells in non-severe SARS-CoV-2 infection. Study as a whole: The sequenced material was bulk RNA from unsorted whole blood, and its chains were unpaired.

Trimming took off 8 bases at V and 5 bases at J, with 12 bases between the two ends. The CDR3 spans 12 residues. Germline loops: CDR1 LGHDT, CDR2 YNNKEL (reference sequence). Each cDNA molecule carried a unique molecular identifier. TCRdb independently ran MiXCR on the 5' RACE reads; one entry per CDR3 protein. This repertoire shows 65,000 to 80,000 distinct CDR3 sequences, around 14% found once; its top ten account for 6%. The sample holds many counts of this clonotype. V is TRBV3-1 and J is TRBJ1-1; D remains unclear. Sequencing was carried out using whole blood. This receptor was identified in an adult who was a healthcare worker with PCR-confirmed SARS-CoV-2 infection or an uninfected control (not recorded which). The CDR3 coding sequence is TGTGCCAGCGCCGGCAGAGGGACTGAAGCTTTCTTT. Its protein product is CASAGRGTEAFF.